Below are 24 T cell receptor beta chains sequenced from a single sample in a study of blood T cells in healthy people across ages. Through a sample-barcoded 5' primer and a J-beta primer mix, a second PCR was run for roughly 6 to 11 cycles. TCRdb re-derived calls from the 5' RACE reads in MiXCR, one entry per CDR3 protein. The sample has under 1,100,000 distinct CDR3 sequences; under 30% are singletons. These same data were also listed under a study on T cells of mothers and their children.

The sequencing sample was made of blood. These receptors all come from a girl aged 2 to 9 in good health.

This chain links TRBV29-1 with TRBJ2-5, with D unresolved. The germline gives CDR1 SQVTM, CDR2 ANQGSEA. V gave up 5 bases and J gave up 2 bases, with 15 bases separating them. The CDR3 runs to 14 residues. CDR3 sequence: CSVYLSYQQETQYF. In nucleotides, the CDR3 is TGCAGCGTTTATCTGTCTTACCAACAAGAGACCCAGTACTTC.

The CDR3 protein is CSGAFSGNTIYF. CDR3 in DNA: TGCAGCGGGGCTTTTTCTGGAAACACCATATATTTT. This chain links TRBV29-1 with TRBJ1-3; the D is unclear. The CDR3 totals 12 residues. Trimming removed 7 bases at V and 1 base at J, with 8 bases between. Germline V gives CDR1 SQVTM, CDR2 ANQGSEA. The entire variable domain, with the rest obtained from reference TRBV29-1 and TRBJ1-3, is as follows: SAVISQKPSRDICQRGTSLTIQCQVDSQVTMMFWYRQQPGQSLTLIATANQGSEATYESGFVIDKFPISRPNLTFSTLTVSNMSPEDSSIYLCSGAFSGNTIYFGEGSWLTVV.

The chain links TRBV7-2 to TRBJ2-4, with TRBD2 matching over 15 bases. This CDR3 comprises 21 residues. The germline V gene has CDR1 SGHTA and CDR2 FQGNSA. The V gene end was trimmed by 4 bases and the J gene end by 2 bases; junction bases not matched to a gene: 15. DNA of the CDR3: TGTGCCAGCAGCTCAGGGTATTGGACTAGCGGGGGGGCCGAGTCCAAAAACATTCAGTACTTC. This sequence encodes CASSSGYWTSGGAESKNIQYF.

V gene TRBV18 combines with J gene TRBJ2-1; weak D call: TRBD2 (6 bases). The CDR3 extends over 13 amino acids. Germline assignment: CDR1 KGHSH and CDR2 LQKENI. Trimming took 0 bases from V and 8 from J, leaving 8 bases between them. In nucleotides, the CDR3 is TGTGCCAGCTCACCACCGGGGGGTTATGAGCAGTTCTTC. Its protein is CASSPPGGYEQFF.

V is TRBV7-2 and J is TRBJ1-1; D gene ambiguous. V dropped 2 bases and J dropped 0 bases, with 13 bases sitting between them. Per the germline V gene, CDR1 is SGHTA and CDR2 is FQGNSA. This CDR3 is built from 16 residues. The CDR3: CASSLFHQELNTEAFF. CDR3 nucleotide sequence: TGTGCCAGCAGCTTATTTCACCAAGAATTGAACACTGAAGCTTTCTTT.

The chain recombines TRBV6-5 with TRBJ2-3; D uncertain. Germline V CDR1 and CDR2: MNHEY, SVGAGI. Trimming stripped 0 bases from V and 5 bases from J, with 12 bases between. The CDR3 spans 15 residues. In nucleotides, the CDR3 is TGTGCCAGCAGTTACTCTGCCGGGCGTATAGATACGCAGTATTTT. Amino acid sequence: CASSYSAGRIDTQYF.

The V call is TRBV21-1, the J call TRBJ2-5; the table's D call TRBD2 went unverified against the DNA. TRBV21-1 is recorded as a pseudogene. The CDR3 sequence is 21 residues long. The CDR3 region has the DNA TGTGCCAGCAGCAGCGCGATCAGAAGTCCAGGGACTAGCGGGAGGTTCGAGACCCAGTACTTC. This encodes CASSSAIRSPGTSGRFETQYF.

This clonotype was counted between two and nine times. The chain uses TRBV12-3 or TRBV12-4 and TRBJ2-4; tentatively, D is TRBD2 (5 bases). Trimming took 3 bases from V and 10 from J, leaving 25 bases between them. The CDR3 runs 17 residues. The CDR3 nucleotides are TGTGCCAGCAGTTTCTTGTCGGTTACTGCTAGCCCCTTTATTCAGTACTTC. This gives the protein CASSFLSVTASPFIQYF.

The sample holds a few counts of this clonotype. The chain carries TRBV24-1 and TRBJ2-1; 8 positions match TRBD1. V gave up 7 bases and J gave up 7 bases; unmatched junction bases: 8. CDR1 is KGHDR and CDR2 is SFDVKD in the germline V gene. The CDR3 is 14 residues long. DNA for the CDR3: TGTGCCACCAGCGGACAGGGTGGAGTTAATGAGCAGTTCTTC. Protein product: CATSGQGGVNEQFF.

The V and J genes are TRBV12-3 or TRBV12-4 and TRBJ2-5, with D perhaps matching TRBD1 (5 bases). The CDR3 sequence is 12 residues long. V was clipped by 2 bases and J by 5 bases, with 6 bases between them. In DNA form, the CDR3 reads TGTGCCAGCAGTTTAAAGGGGGAGACCCAGTACTTC. Translated: CASSLKGETQYF.

V and J are TRBV7-2 and TRBJ2-5, with 8 bases identical to TRBD2. The J call may not be correct, given that the DNA end is closer to TRBJ2-7. CDR1 is SGHTA and CDR2 is FQGNSA in the germline V gene. This CDR3 comprises 14 residues. CDR3 amino acids: CASSFNSGNSEQYF. In nucleotides, the CDR3 is TGTGCCAGCAGCTTTAATAGCGGGAACAGCGAGCAGTACTTC.

Turning to this clonotype: This could be a read error, since a much larger clone is one nucleotide away. The chain employs TRBV6-1 and TRBJ1-2; D unresolved. Germline lookup yields CDR1 MNHNS and CDR2 SASEGT. CDR3 length: 14 residues. CDR3 sequence: CASSEMTGDIGYIF. As DNA, the CDR3 is TGTGCCAGCAGTGAAATGACGGGAGATATTGGCTACATCTTC.

This clonotype has a single count. The chain combines TRBV20-1 with TRBJ2-5; D tentatively reads TRBD1 or TRBD2 (5 bases each). The CDR3 is 13 amino acids. Germline values: CDR1 DFQATT, CDR2 SNEGSKA (reference sequence). Trimming removed 6 bases from V and 5 bases from J, with 16 bases in between. The CDR3 region has the DNA TGCAGTGCCAGTAAGGTCAGGGAGGAGACCCAGTACTTC. Residues: CSASKVREETQYF.

The CDR3 coding sequence is TGTGCCAGCAGCTTGGGTGAGGAGCTGTTTTTT. Its protein is CASSLGEELFF. The chain is built from TRBV5-6 and TRBJ2-2, with D unclear. Looked up from germline, CDR1 is SGHDT and CDR2 is YYEEEE. Trimming shortened V by 0 bases and J by 10 bases, and 4 bases separated the two germline ends. CDR3 length: 11 residues.

This clonotype was recorded a few times. The chain has TRBV11-2 and TRBJ2-4; D gene unclear. Germline CDR1 is SGHAT and CDR2 is FQNNGV. V lost 0 bases to trimming and J lost 5 bases, with 11 bases between them. The CDR3 has 15 amino acids. For the CDR3, the DNA is TGTGCCAGCAGCTTAGATCACCTAGTACAAAACATTCAGTACTTC. Encoded protein: CASSLDHLVQNIQYF.

This clonotype has just a few counts. The gene calls are TRBV6-5 and TRBJ1-2; possible D gene TRBD1, 5 bases. The CDR3 runs to 15 residues. CDR1 is MNHEY, CDR2 SVGAGI, per germline. V gave up 0 bases and J gave up 2 bases, with 10 bases separating them. CDR3 sequence reads: CASSYSRGANYGYTF. The CDR3 DNA follows: TGTGCCAGCAGTTACTCGAGAGGGGCCAACTATGGCTACACCTTC.

Turning to this clonotype: One end of the junction varies from germline; a read error may be responsible. The chain combines TRBV12-3 or TRBV12-4 with TRBJ1-3, with no clear D. The CDR3 is 14 amino acids. Here the CDR3 DNA reads TGCGCCAGCAGACGTGGCGGAACTTTGGACACCATATATTTT. It is translated as CASRRGGTLDTIYF.

This sequence joins TRBV7-6 and TRBJ1-6, with no clear D. V shed 5 bases and J shed 4 bases, with 9 bases lying between them. The CDR3 spans 14 residues. Germline lookup yields CDR1 SGHVS and CDR2 FNYEAQ. CDR3 sequence (DNA): TGTGCCAGCAGCCCGGCGGATTATAATTCACCCCTCCACTTT. Protein sequence: CASSPADYNSPLHF.

The CDR3 sequence: CSATGLGPKEETQYF. The CDR3 bases are TGCAGTGCCACCGGACTCGGCCCCAAAGAAGAGACCCAGTACTTC. The chain links TRBV20-1 to TRBJ2-5, with a possible D match to TRBD2 (5 bases). V lost 6 bases and J lost 3, with 20 bases in between. The CDR3 is 15 amino acids. From germline, CDR1 is DFQATT and CDR2 SNEGSKA (reference sequence).

The rearrangement uses TRBV6-1 and TRBJ2-1, with D unclear. Germline V lookup: CDR1 MNHNS, CDR2 SASEGT. CDR3 length equals 11 residues. Trimming took off 7 bases at V and 6 bases at J, with 7 bases between the two ends. The CDR3 spells CASNESNEQFF. CDR3 sequence (DNA): TGTGCCAGCAACGAGTCCAATGAGCAGTTCTTC.

This clonotype was observed a handful of times. V and J are TRBV29-1 and TRBJ2-1; 10 bases are a match to TRBD2. From germline, CDR1 is SQVTM and CDR2 ANQGSEA. J lost 9 bases, V lost 4 bases, and 12 bases had no gene match. The CDR3 is 15 amino acids. The DNA of the CDR3 is TGCAGCGTTGCCCTAATGCTAGCGGGAGTGGGTGAGCAGTTCTTC. As protein: CSVALMLAGVGEQFF.

This chain links TRBV15 with TRBJ2-5; 8 positions agree with TRBD2. The DNA end lines up better with TRBJ2-1; the J call may be wrong. Looked up from germline, CDR1 is LNHNV and CDR2 is YYDKDF (reference sequence). The length of the CDR3 is 15 residues. The CDR3 sequence is CATSLLSGKRDEQFF. In nucleotides, the CDR3 is TGTGCCACCAGCCTTCTTAGCGGGAAGAGGGATGAGCAGTTCTTC.

This clonotype was observed a few times. The chain joins TRBV2 to TRBJ1-1; maybe TRBD1 (6 bases). Trimming removed 11 bases from V and 5 bases from J, with 18 bases in between. This CDR3 spans 13 amino acids. Germline CDR1 and CDR2: SNHLY and FYNNEI. CDR3: CAGPRGLGTEAFF. The CDR3 nucleotides are TGTGCCGGCCCCCGGGGGCTCGGGACTGAAGCTTTCTTT.

The chain combines TRBV29-1 with TRBJ2-4; 8 bases match TRBD1. Germline loops: CDR1 SQVTM, CDR2 ANQGSEA. V shed 5 bases, J shed 10 bases, and the junction held 7 bases outside the gene matches. The CDR3 totals 12 residues. As DNA, the CDR3 is TGCAGCGTTTCCTGGACAGGGCGGATTCAGTACTTC. As protein: CSVSWTGRIQYF.